This is a list of T cell receptor beta chains from one sample in a study of blood T cell repertoires in COVID-19. Assay: immunoSEQ multiplex PCR; the TCRdb copy retains only in-frame clones and omits some. Of over 80,000 clones detected, approximately 86% appear once; the ten largest clones hold 0.95% to 1.5%. The sequencing sample was made of peripheral blood. Every receptor here comes from a man older than 75 with active or convalescent COVID-19. Both conserved end residues are part of each CDR3. D genes are given only for firm matches. Clone size is shown for a subset of rows, as once, few, many or a class of expanded clone.

TRBV7-2	.	.	TRBJ2-5	CASSSLGGGGWETQYF	TGTGCCAGCAGCTCCCTTGGAGGGGGGGGATGGGAGACCCAGTACTTC
TRBV18	.	.	TRBJ2-1	CASSPPLVSYNEQFF	TGTGCCAGCTCACCCCCACTAGTCTCCTACAATGAGCAGTTCTTC
TRBV6-5	.	.	TRBJ1-5	CASSYSVGNQPQHF	TGTGCCAGCAGTTACTCCGTCGGCAATCAGCCCCAGCATTTT
TRBV11-2	.	TRBD1	TRBJ1-6	CASSLGQGLSPLHF	TGTGCCAGCAGCCTTGGACAGGGGTTGTCACCCCTCCACTTT
TRBV29-1	.	TRBD2	TRBJ2-3	CSAVRGGPRDTQYF	TGCAGCGCCGTACGGGGGGGGCCGAGGGATACGCAGTATTTT
TRBV18	.	.	TRBJ2-5	CASSWDTLETQYF	TGTGCCAGCTCTTGGGACACCCTCGAGACCCAGTACTTC
TRBV28	.	TRBD2	TRBJ2-7	CASSQPSGHEQYF	TGTGCCAGCAGTCAACCTAGCGGGCACGAGCAGTACTTC
TRBV18	.	.	TRBJ2-7	CASSPGANYEQYF	TGTGCCAGCTCACCAGGTGCGAATTACGAGCAGTACTTC
TRBV5-4	once	TRBD1	TRBJ2-5	CASSLDRTGGGETQYF	TGTGCCAGCAGCTTGGACAGGACAGGGGGCGGGGAGACCCAGTACTTC
TRBV6-5	.	.	TRBJ1-2	CASSSTTIGGGYTF	TGTGCCAGCAGTTCTACTACAATCGGGGGTGGCTACACCTTC
TRBV24-1	.	TRBD1	TRBJ1-5	CATSEPADAGGAHQPQHF	TGTGCCACCAGTGAGCCAGCGGATGCAGGGGGCGCCCATCAGCCCCAGCATTTT
TRBV28	.	TRBD2	TRBJ2-7	CASSPRAGGSYEQYF	TGTGCCAGCAGTCCCAGAGCGGGAGGGTCCTACGAGCAGTACTTC
TRBV19	.	.	TRBJ1-2	CASITRTTEPRNGYTF	TGTGCCAGTATTACCAGGACGACAGAACCGAGGAATGGCTACACCTTC
TRBV28	.	TRBD1	TRBJ1-2	CASSSWSGGSGYTF	TGTGCCAGCAGTTCGTGGTCAGGGGGATCTGGCTACACCTTC
TRBV10-2	.	TRBD2	TRBJ2-5	CASSEGTTQETQYF	TGCGCCAGCAGTGAGGGGACTACCCAAGAGACCCAGTACTTC
TRBV7-9	.	TRBD2	TRBJ2-7	CASSPRTSGRSEQYF	TGTGCCAGCAGCCCCAGGACTAGCGGGCGATCCGAGCAGTACTTC